Listed here are 8 T cell receptor beta chains from one sample, sequenced in a study of OX40 agonist ivuxolimab in advanced cancers. TCRdb's copy holds only in-frame clones and misses some; the assay was immunoSEQ multiplex PCR. The sample carries some 50,000 clones, 82% recorded once. The sequences come from CD4+ or CD8+ T cells sorted from blood, collected in a trial of the OX40 agonist ivuxolimab. The receptors originated from an adult with an advanced solid tumor such as melanoma, head and neck, liver or kidney cancer.

The chain couples TRBV5-1 to TRBJ2-7, with 10 bases that match TRBD2. After removal of 1 base from V and 2 bases from J, the junction contained 0 bases not matched to a gene. This CDR3 has 14 residues. Germline values: CDR1 SGHRS, CDR2 YFSETQ. As DNA, the CDR3 is TGCGCCAGCAGCTTGACTAGCGGGACCTACGAGCAGTACTTC. Protein product: CASSLTSGTYEQYF.

The chain couples TRBV19 to TRBJ2-5; TRBD2 might be the D (5 bases). Germline CDR1 reads LNHDA; CDR2 reads SQIVND (reference sequence). The CDR3 spans 15 residues. Trimming removed 3 bases from V and 7 bases from J, with 18 bases in between. The CDR3, as DNA: TGTGCCAGTAGTATGGCGGGCCTGGATTTCGGGACCCAGTACTTC. Protein product: CASSMAGLDFGTQYF. Looking up the rest from reference TRBV19 and TRBJ2-5 gives the full variable domain: DGGITQSPKYLFRKEGQNVTLSCEQNLNHDAMYWYRQDPGQGLRLIYYSQIVNDFQKGDIAEGYSVSREKKESFPLTVTSAQKNPTAFYLCASSMAGLDFGTQYFGPGTRLLVL.

The chain couples TRBV5-4 to TRBJ1-6; the match to TRBD1 covers 11 bases. The germline CDR1 and CDR2 sequences are SGHNT and YYREEE (reference sequence). Trimming removed 4 bases from V and 11 bases from J; junction bases left unmatched: 5. CDR3 size: 14 residues. CDR3 coding DNA: TGTGCCAGCAGCGAGGGACAGGGGGGTACACCCCTCCACTTT. It is translated as CASSEGQGGTPLHF.

This clone has only one observation. The chain couples TRBV6-6 to TRBJ1-6; D is ambiguous. The ends were cut back, 6 bases at V and 6 bases at J, with 12 bases in the middle. The CDR3 spans 14 residues. Germline V gives CDR1 MNHNY, CDR2 SVGAGI (reference sequence). The CDR3 reads CASSRTVANSPLHF. CDR3 bases: TGTGCCAGCAGCAGGACGGTCGCTAATTCACCCCTCCACTTT.

V and J are TRBV11-2 and TRBJ2-7, with D perhaps matching TRBD1 (5 bases). This CDR3 is built from 14 residues. V was shortened by 1 base and J by 2 bases, with 9 bases between the two germline ends. CDR1 is SGHAT and CDR2 is FQNNGV in the germline V gene. CDR3 sequence (DNA): TGTGCCAGCAGCTTAGCAGGGATAGCCTACGAGCAGTACTTC. This codes for CASSLAGIAYEQYF.

The V and J genes are TRBV6-1 and TRBJ2-5; 7 bases map to TRBD1. The germline CDR1 and CDR2 sequences are MNHNS and SASEGT. This CDR3 contains 20 residues. V dropped 1 base and J dropped 3; count of bases not matched to a gene: 20. As DNA, the CDR3 is TGTGCCAGCAGTGAAGTTTGGGGATTGAACGAAAGGGACAGTAAAGAGACCCAGTACTTC. Translation gives CASSEVWGLNERDSKETQYF.

With respect to this clone: The junction does not match germline at one end; this may be a read error. This sequence joins TRBV2 and TRBJ2-3, with 8 positions matching TRBD1. The CDR3 contains 14 residues. Germline CDR1 SNHLY, CDR2 FYNNEI. The CDR3 is CASREGQGPDTQYF. The CDR3 DNA follows: TGTGCCAGCAGGGAAGGACAGGGACCAGATACGCAGTATTTT.

This sequence joins TRBV6-1 and TRBJ1-4; 8 nucleotides align to TRBD1. V was pared by 5 bases and J by 7 bases, with 9 bases of the junction left unmatched. The germline gives CDR1 MNHNS, CDR2 SASEGT. The CDR3 spans 15 residues. The CDR3 DNA sequence: TGTGCCAGCAGTTTGACCAGGGGGCTGGGTGAAAAACTGTTTTTT. It translates to CASSLTRGLGEKLFF.